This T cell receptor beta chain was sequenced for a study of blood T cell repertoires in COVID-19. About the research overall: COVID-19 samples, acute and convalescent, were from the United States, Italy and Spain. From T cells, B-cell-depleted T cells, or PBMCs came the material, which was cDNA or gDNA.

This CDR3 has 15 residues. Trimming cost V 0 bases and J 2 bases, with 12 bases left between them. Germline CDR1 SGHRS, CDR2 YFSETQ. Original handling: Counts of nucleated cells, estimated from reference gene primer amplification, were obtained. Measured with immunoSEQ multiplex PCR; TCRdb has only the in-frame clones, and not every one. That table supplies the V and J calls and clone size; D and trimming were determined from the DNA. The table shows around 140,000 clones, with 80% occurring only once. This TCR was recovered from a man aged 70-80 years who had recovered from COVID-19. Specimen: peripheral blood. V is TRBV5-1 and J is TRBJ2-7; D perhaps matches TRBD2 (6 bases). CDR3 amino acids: CASSLAWGGTYEQYF. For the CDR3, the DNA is TGCGCCAGCAGCTTGGCCTGGGGAGGAACCTACGAGCAGTACTTC. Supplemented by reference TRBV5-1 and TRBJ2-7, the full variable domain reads KAGVTQTPRYLIKTRGQQVTLSCSPISGHRSVSWYQQTPGQGLQFLFEYFSETQRNKGNFPGRFSGRQFSNSRSEMNVSTLELGDSALYLCASSLAWGGTYEQYFGPGTRLTVT.